A selection of T cell receptor beta chains follows, all from one sample in a study of T cells in Graves' hyperthyroidism and ophthalmopathy. TCRdb analysed the multiplex PCR reads with MiXCR anew, one entry per CDR3 protein. The table records under 400,000 distinct CDR3 sequences, 20% to 25% of them present only once. Sequencing input: blood. The receptors come from a man over 45 with Graves' hyperthyroidism. The CDR3 runs from the conserved cysteine through the conserved F or W. A D gene is named only where the DNA matches it firmly. The listing skips clone size in some rows; elsewhere it reads once, few, many or a size class.

clone size: many; J gene: TRBJ1-1; D gene: NA; V gene: TRBV12-3/TRBV12-4; CDR3 protein: CASSLRPNTEAFF; CDR3 DNA: TGTGCCAGCAGTTTAAGGCCAAACACTGAAGCTTTCTTT
clone size: NA; J gene: TRBJ2-7; D gene: TRBD2; V gene: TRBV27; CDR3 protein: CASSWLAGGTYEQYF; CDR3 DNA: TGTGCCAGCAGTTGGTTAGCGGGAGGGACCTACGAGCAGTACTTC
clone size: NA; J gene: TRBJ1-6; D gene: NA; V gene: TRBV18; CDR3 protein: CASSGKRNSPLHF; CDR3 DNA: TGTGCCAGCTCAGGGAAGAGAAATTCACCCCTCCACTTT
clone size: NA; J gene: TRBJ1-5; D gene: NA; V gene: TRBV20-1; CDR3 protein: CSARVSPGQPQHF; CDR3 DNA: TGCAGTGCTAGAGTCTCTCCTGGACAGCCCCAGCATTTT
clone size: few; J gene: TRBJ2-5; D gene: TRBD2; V gene: TRBV5-1; CDR3 protein: CASSTGLAGGPGETQYF; CDR3 DNA: TGCGCCAGCAGCACCGGACTAGCGGGAGGGCCTGGTGAGACCCAGTACTTC
clone size: NA; J gene: TRBJ2-7; D gene: NA; V gene: TRBV27; CDR3 protein: CASRKGLSGQGEQYF; CDR3 DNA: TGTGCCAGCAGGAAAGGACTAAGTGGGCAGGGGGAGCAGTACTTC
clone size: many; J gene: TRBJ2-3; D gene: TRBD1; V gene: TRBV7-3; CDR3 protein: CASSPGTGSDTQYF; CDR3 DNA: TGTGCCAGCAGCCCCGGGACAGGGAGTGATACGCAGTATTTT
clone size: many; J gene: TRBJ1-1; D gene: TRBD1; V gene: TRBV28; CDR3 protein: CASKPGQGPNTEAFF; CDR3 DNA: TGTGCCAGCAAACCGGGACAGGGGCCGAACACTGAAGCTTTCTTT
clone size: NA; J gene: TRBJ2-3; D gene: TRBD2; V gene: TRBV11-2; CDR3 protein: CASSLGTSGSSTQYF; CDR3 DNA: TGTGCCAGCAGCTTAGGGACTAGCGGGAGTTCTACGCAGTATTTT
clone size: NA; J gene: TRBJ2-7; D gene: TRBD1; V gene: TRBV14; CDR3 protein: CASSQDLAGGKSEQYF; CDR3 DNA: TGTGCCAGCAGCCAAGATCTGGCAGGGGGCAAAAGCGAGCAGTACTTC
clone size: many; J gene: TRBJ2-1; D gene: TRBD2; V gene: TRBV7-9; CDR3 protein: CASSFLAGDVNEQFF; CDR3 DNA: TGTGCCAGCAGCTTCCTAGCGGGAGATGTGAATGAGCAGTTCTTC
clone size: NA; J gene: TRBJ1-1; D gene: TRBD1; V gene: TRBV27; CDR3 protein: CASSFGDRGLNTEAFF; CDR3 DNA: TGTGCCAGCAGTTTCGGGGACAGGGGGCTGAACACTGAAGCTTTCTTT
clone size: few; J gene: TRBJ2-2; D gene: NA; V gene: TRBV5-1; CDR3 protein: CASSATVQGVWNTGELFF; CDR3 DNA: TGCGCCAGCAGCGCCACGGTCCAAGGGGTGTGGAACACCGGGGAGCTGTTTTTT
clone size: few; J gene: TRBJ2-3; D gene: NA; V gene: TRBV20-1; CDR3 protein: CSAREDPGGDTQYF; CDR3 DNA: TGCAGTGCTAGGGAGGACCCGGGCGGAGATACGCAGTATTTT
clone size: NA; J gene: TRBJ2-5; D gene: NA; V gene: TRBV24-1; CDR3 protein: CATSDVWEYQETQYF; CDR3 DNA: TGTGCCACCAGTGATGTATGGGAGTACCAAGAGACCCAGTACTTC
clone size: NA; J gene: TRBJ2-2; D gene: NA; V gene: TRBV3-1; CDR3 protein: CASRTRGNTGELFF; CDR3 DNA: TGTGCCAGCCGGACGCGGGGGAACACCGGGGAGCTGTTTTTT
clone size: NA; J gene: TRBJ2-2; D gene: NA; V gene: TRBV28; CDR3 protein: CASSLWGSTGELFF; CDR3 DNA: TGTGCCAGCAGTTTATGGGGAAGCACCGGGGAGCTGTTTTTT
clone size: few; J gene: TRBJ2-7; D gene: NA; V gene: TRBV30; CDR3 protein: CAWSRQGYEQYF; CDR3 DNA: TGTGCCTGGAGTCGCCAGGGGTACGAGCAGTACTTC
clone size: NA; J gene: TRBJ2-3; D gene: NA; V gene: TRBV7-9; CDR3 protein: CASSLDGGERTDTQYF; CDR3 DNA: TGTGCCAGCAGCTTAGACGGCGGGGAACGCACAGATACGCAGTATTTT
clone size: many; J gene: TRBJ2-3; D gene: NA; V gene: TRBV5-1; CDR3 protein: CASSQGRPGGGADTQYF; CDR3 DNA: TGCGCCAGCAGCCAGGGCCGGCCAGGCGGAGGTGCAGATACGCAGTATTTT
clone size: NA; J gene: TRBJ1-2; D gene: NA; V gene: TRBV2; CDR3 protein: CATQRWQPDGYTF; CDR3 DNA: TGTGCCACCCAGCGCTGGCAGCCCGATGGCTACACCTTC
clone size: many; J gene: TRBJ2-7; D gene: NA; V gene: TRBV3-1; CDR3 protein: CASSQDTGYGQYF; CDR3 DNA: TGTGCCAGCAGCCAAGATACAGGGTACGGGCAGTACTTC
clone size: NA; J gene: TRBJ2-7; D gene: TRBD2; V gene: TRBV20-1; CDR3 protein: CSALTSGGYEQYF; CDR3 DNA: TGCAGTGCTTTGACTAGCGGGGGATACGAGCAGTACTTC
clone size: many; J gene: TRBJ1-2; D gene: NA; V gene: TRBV12-3/TRBV12-4; CDR3 protein: CASRLSVGYGYTF; CDR3 DNA: TGTGCCAGCAGATTATCCGTAGGCTATGGCTACACCTTC
clone size: few; J gene: TRBJ2-7; D gene: NA; V gene: TRBV6-1; CDR3 protein: CASGVNEQYF; CDR3 DNA: TGTGCCAGCGGTGTAAATGAGCAGTACTTC
clone size: NA; J gene: TRBJ2-2; D gene: NA; V gene: TRBV6-1; CDR3 protein: CASSKGPGAGTGELFF; CDR3 DNA: TGTGCCAGCAGTAAGGGTCCGGGGGCAGGCACCGGGGAGCTGTTTTTT
clone size: few; J gene: TRBJ2-1; D gene: NA; V gene: TRBV28; CDR3 protein: CASSLIGSGSYNEQFF; CDR3 DNA: TGTGCCAGCAGTTTAATAGGGAGCGGGTCCTACAATGAGCAGTTCTTC
clone size: few; J gene: TRBJ2-5; D gene: TRBD1; V gene: TRBV7-9; CDR3 protein: CASSLPHRDRVQETQYF; CDR3 DNA: TGTGCCAGCAGCTTACCGCACCGGGACAGGGTACAAGAGACCCAGTACTTC
clone size: NA; J gene: TRBJ2-2; D gene: TRBD2; V gene: TRBV12-3/TRBV12-4; CDR3 protein: CASSLSGKSGELFF; CDR3 DNA: TGTGCCAGCAGTTTAAGCGGGAAGTCCGGGGAGCTGTTTTTT
clone size: NA; J gene: TRBJ2-2; D gene: TRBD2; V gene: TRBV20-1; CDR3 protein: CSASSGDLNTGELFF; CDR3 DNA: TGCAGTGCTAGTAGCGGGGACCTTAACACCGGGGAGCTGTTTTTT
clone size: many; J gene: TRBJ2-1; D gene: NA; V gene: TRBV15; CDR3 protein: CATSRDLAGRFF; CDR3 DNA: TGTGCCACCAGCAGAGATCTGGCAGGGCGGTTCTTC
clone size: many; J gene: TRBJ2-5; D gene: NA; V gene: TRBV4-1; CDR3 protein: CASSRLPGGKRGETQYF; CDR3 DNA: TGCGCCAGCAGCCGACTACCCGGAGGAAAAAGGGGGGAGACCCAGTACTTC
clone size: many; J gene: TRBJ2-4; D gene: NA; V gene: TRBV20-1; CDR3 protein: CSASSGQSNIQYF; CDR3 DNA: TGCAGTGCCTCCAGCGGACAGTCAAACATTCAGTACTTC
clone size: few; J gene: TRBJ2-7; D gene: NA; V gene: TRBV5-1; CDR3 protein: CASSLSVPAYEQYF; CDR3 DNA: TGCGCCAGCAGCTTATCGGTTCCCGCCTACGAGCAGTACTTC
clone size: few; J gene: TRBJ2-6; D gene: NA; V gene: TRBV7-3; CDR3 protein: CATSYSSGANVLTF; CDR3 DNA: TGTGCCACCTCTTATTCCTCTGGGGCCAACGTCCTGACTTTC
clone size: many; J gene: TRBJ2-3; D gene: TRBD1; V gene: TRBV11-3; CDR3 protein: CASTRDRGPDTQYF; CDR3 DNA: TGTGCCAGCACCCGGGACAGGGGCCCAGATACGCAGTATTTT
clone size: NA; J gene: TRBJ2-7; D gene: TRBD2; V gene: TRBV11-2; CDR3 protein: CASSWTSGPSYEQYF; CDR3 DNA: TGTGCCAGCAGCTGGACTAGCGGGCCGTCCTACGAGCAGTACTTC
clone size: many; J gene: TRBJ1-1; D gene: NA; V gene: TRBV12-3/TRBV12-4; CDR3 protein: CASSAGAEAFF; CDR3 DNA: TGTGCCAGCAGCGCAGGGGCTGAAGCTTTCTTT
clone size: NA; J gene: TRBJ2-2; D gene: TRBD2; V gene: TRBV3-1; CDR3 protein: CASSPRTSASGELFF; CDR3 DNA: TGTGCCAGCAGCCCACGGACTAGCGCTAGCGGGGAGCTGTTTTTT
clone size: NA; J gene: TRBJ2-7; D gene: NA; V gene: TRBV4-2; CDR3 protein: CASSQAEFSYEQYF; CDR3 DNA: TGTGCCAGCAGCCAAGCGGAGTTCTCCTACGAGCAGTACTTC
clone size: NA; J gene: TRBJ1-5; D gene: NA; V gene: TRBV5-6; CDR3 protein: CASDWGGGTGNQPQHF; CDR3 DNA: TGTGCCAGCGACTGGGGCGGAGGGACTGGCAATCAGCCCCAGCATTTT
clone size: many; J gene: TRBJ2-5; D gene: TRBD1; V gene: TRBV18; CDR3 protein: CASSRDRETQYF; CDR3 DNA: TGTGCCAGCTCACGGGACAGGGAGACCCAGTACTTC
clone size: NA; J gene: TRBJ2-5; D gene: NA; V gene: TRBV30; CDR3 protein: CAWIKTGDPETQYF; CDR3 DNA: TGTGCCTGGATCAAGACAGGAGACCCAGAGACCCAGTACTTC
clone size: few; J gene: TRBJ1-1; D gene: NA; V gene: TRBV7-3; CDR3 protein: CASSPLPTNDTEAFF; CDR3 DNA: TGTGCCAGCAGCCCGCTCCCCACGAACGACACTGAAGCTTTCTTT
clone size: few; J gene: TRBJ1-2; D gene: NA; V gene: TRBV27; CDR3 protein: CASSLKDNYGYTF; CDR3 DNA: TGTGCCAGCAGTTTAAAGGATAACTATGGCTACACCTTC
clone size: many; J gene: TRBJ2-1; D gene: TRBD2; V gene: TRBV27; CDR3 protein: CASSFAGLAGGPDHNEQFF; CDR3 DNA: TGTGCCAGCAGTTTTGCGGGGCTAGCGGGAGGGCCGGACCACAATGAGCAGTTCTTC
clone size: few; J gene: TRBJ2-7; D gene: NA; V gene: TRBV12-3/TRBV12-4; CDR3 protein: CASSIGDIDYEQYF; CDR3 DNA: TGTGCCAGCAGCATTGGGGACATTGACTACGAGCAGTACTTC
clone size: NA; J gene: TRBJ2-6; D gene: NA; V gene: TRBV12-3/TRBV12-4; CDR3 protein: CASSKPPYVLTF; CDR3 DNA: TGTGCCAGCAGCAAACCCCCCTACGTCCTGACTTTC